This is a list of T cell receptor beta chains from one sample in a study of cytomegalovirus exposure and HLA in healthy donors. Measured with immunoSEQ multiplex PCR; TCRdb has only the in-frame clones, and not every one. Its clone listing holds just under 90,000 clones. The specimen was PBMCs. Receptors were obtained from a girl aged 5-17 years in good health and CMV-seropositive. The CDR3 runs from the conserved cysteine through the conserved F or W. Fields, in order: J gene, V gene, D gene, CDR3 protein, CDR3 DNA. D genes are given only for firm matches.

TRBJ2-1	TRBV4-3	TRBD1	CASSPDRQGWRNEQFF	TGCGCCAGCAGCCCTGATAGACAGGGGTGGAGGAATGAGCAGTTCTTC
TRBJ1-1	TRBV9	TRBD1	CASSGTGNTEDFF	TGTGCCAGCAGCGGGACAGGGAACACTGAAGATTTCTTT
TRBJ1-2	TRBV29-1	NA	CSVEALIDYGYTF	TGCAGCGTTGAAGCGTTGATAGACTATGGCTACACCTTC
TRBJ1-2	TRBV19	NA	CASSAWGVENGYTF	TGTGCCAGTAGTGCTTGGGGGGTGGAGAATGGCTACACCTTC
TRBJ1-2	TRBV7-2	TRBD1	CASSVSQGADGYTF	TGTGCCAGCAGCGTATCGCAGGGGGCAGATGGCTACACCTTC
TRBJ2-4	TRBV18	NA	CASSPAIVTDGQYF	TGTGCCAGCTCACCGGCTATAGTGACTGACGGTCAGTACTTC
TRBJ2-1	TRBV6-6	TRBD2	CARSGNTEQFF	TGTGCCAGAAGCGGGAATACTGAGCAGTTCTTC
TRBJ1-2	TRBV7-3	TRBD1	CASSRDGTGVYGYTF	TGTGCCAGCAGCCGAGACGGGACAGGGGTTTATGGCTACACCTTC
TRBJ1-1	TRBV2	NA	CASSMTENTEAFF	TGTGCCAGCAGTATGACAGAGAACACTGAAGCTTTCTTT
TRBJ2-3	TRBV10-3	TRBD2	CAIRPSGDTDTQYF	TGTGCCATCAGGCCTAGCGGGGACACAGATACGCAGTATTTT
TRBJ2-7	TRBV4-1	TRBD1	CASSQPGQLYEQYF	TGCGCCAGCAGCCAACCGGGACAGCTCTACGAGCAGTACTTC
TRBJ1-2	TRBV6-1	TRBD1	CASSSRDRAYGYTF	TGTGCCAGCAGCAGCCGGGACAGGGCCTATGGCTACACCTTC
TRBJ1-1	TRBV5-1	TRBD1	CASSRGTGQAHNEAFF	TGCGCCAGCAGCCGAGGGACCGGACAGGCCCATAATGAAGCTTTCTTT
TRBJ2-3	TRBV11-3	TRBD2	CASSLFPPAGGPDTQYF	TGTGCCAGCAGCCTCTTCCCCCCAGCGGGGGGCCCGGATACGCAGTATTTT
TRBJ2-6	TRBV9	NA	CASSVGEVWANVLTF	TGTGCCAGCAGCGTAGGGGAGGTCTGGGCCAACGTCCTGACTTTC
TRBJ2-1	TRBV5-1	TRBD1	CASSGPGQYNEQFF	TGCGCCAGCAGCGGACCGGGACAGTACAATGAGCAGTTCTTC
TRBJ1-2	TRBV19	TRBD1	CASSLLRGDGYTF	TGTGCCAGTAGTCTACTCAGGGGGGACGGCTACACCTTC
TRBJ1-1	TRBV14	NA	CASSQSVNTEAFF	TGTGCCAGCAGCCAATCAGTGAACACTGAAGCTTTCTTT
TRBJ2-5	TRBV4-3	NA	CASSQELQGQTGMETQYF	TGCGCCAGCAGCCAAGAATTGCAGGGGCAAACTGGGATGGAGACCCAGTACTTC
TRBJ1-1	TRBV19	TRBD1	CASRDRGMNTEAFF	TGTGCCAGTCGGGACAGGGGTATGAACACTGAAGCTTTCTTT
TRBJ1-6	TRBV2	NA	CASNLGALNSPLHF	TGTGCCAGCAATTTGGGGGCGCTTAATTCACCCCTCCACTTT
TRBJ2-4	TRBV11-3	NA	CAGRRDSKNIQYF	TGTGCCGGCAGGAGGGACAGTAAAAACATTCAGTACTTC
TRBJ2-5	TRBV7-9	NA	CASSLLAGLQETQYF	TGTGCCAGCAGCTTATTAGCAGGGCTCCAAGAGACCCAGTACTTC
TRBJ2-3	TRBV25-1	TRBD2	CASTGLAGTLRGDTQYF	TGTGCCAGCACGGGACTAGCGGGGACCCTCAGGGGAGATACGCAGTATTTT
TRBJ2-1	TRBV7-9	NA	CASSLTVMSGNEQFF	TGTGCCAGCAGCTTAACGGTAATGAGCGGAAATGAGCAGTTCTTC
TRBJ2-1	TRBV9	TRBD1	CASSRGQGVNNEQFF	TGTGCCAGCAGCCGGGGACAGGGAGTAAACAATGAGCAGTTCTTC
TRBJ2-1	TRBV5-1	TRBD2	CASSLNAGGDYNEQFF	TGCGCCAGCAGCTTGAATGCGGGGGGAGACTACAATGAGCAGTTCTTC
TRBJ1-5	TRBV19	NA	CASSKTYSNQPQHF	TGTGCCAGTAGTAAGACATATAGCAATCAGCCCCAGCATTTT
TRBJ2-1	TRBV4-1	TRBD2	CASSQAGLADNEQFF	TGCGCCAGCAGCCAAGCTGGACTAGCGGACAATGAGCAGTTCTTC
TRBJ2-3	TRBV7-8	TRBD2	CASSLEGLASSTDTQYF	TGTGCCAGCAGCTTAGAGGGACTAGCGAGTTCCACAGATACGCAGTATTTT
TRBJ1-1	TRBV28	NA	CASSLFQQMNTEAFF	TGTGCCAGCAGTTTATTTCAACAGATGAACACTGAAGCTTTCTTT
TRBJ2-7	TRBV5-1	TRBD1	CASSLAGGQGLYEQYF	TGCGCCAGCAGCTTGGCCGGGGGACAGGGGTTATACGAGCAGTACTTC
TRBJ1-2	TRBV4-1	NA	CASSQVQGQDGYTF	TGCGCCAGCAGCCAAGTCCAGGGGCAGGATGGCTACACCTTC
TRBJ1-2	TRBV29-1	TRBD1	CSVLPYSGTGEDGYTF	TGCAGCGTTCTCCCGTACTCCGGGACAGGGGAGGATGGCTACACCTTC
TRBJ1-2	TRBV4-3	TRBD1	CASSQDLAGGLFYGYTF	TGCGCCAGCAGCCAAGATCTAGCAGGGGGCCTATTTTATGGCTACACCTTC
TRBJ2-1	TRBV11-3	TRBD1	CASSDGQGALDNEQFF	TGTGCCAGCAGCGACGGACAGGGGGCCTTGGACAATGAGCAGTTCTTC
TRBJ1-4	TRBV6-6	TRBD1	CASKPGQGHEKLFF	TGTGCCAGCAAACCGGGACAGGGACACGAAAAACTGTTTTTT
TRBJ2-7	TRBV4-2	TRBD2	CASSQDLGLAVRTYEQYF	TGTGCCAGCAGCCAAGATTTGGGACTAGCGGTGAGGACCTACGAGCAGTACTTC
TRBJ1-4	TRBV4-1	NA	CASSQVPPALWYEKLFF	TGCGCCAGCAGCCAAGTCCCACCGGCACTATGGTACGAAAAACTGTTTTTT
TRBJ2-3	TRBV5-1	NA	CASSGGEDTDTQYF	TGCGCCAGCAGCGGCGGGGAGGACACAGATACGCAGTATTTT
TRBJ1-4	TRBV28	TRBD1	CASSSPGQGGEKLFF	TGTGCCAGCAGTTCCCCGGGACAGGGGGGTGAAAAACTGTTTTTT
TRBJ1-5	TRBV27	TRBD1	CASTFTGGRSNQPQHF	TGTGCCAGCACATTTACAGGGGGCAGGAGCAATCAGCCCCAGCATTTT
TRBJ2-4	TRBV4-3	TRBD2	CASSQEPSGVNIQYF	TGCGCCAGCAGCCAAGAACCCAGCGGGGTAAACATTCAGTACTTC
TRBJ2-5	TRBV28	TRBD1	CASSHQTGSKETQYF	TGTGCCAGCAGTCACCAGACAGGGTCGAAAGAGACCCAGTACTTC
TRBJ2-7	TRBV27	TRBD2	CASSFGLAGGILNEQYF	TGTGCCAGCAGTTTCGGACTAGCGGGGGGGATACTCAACGAGCAGTACTTC
TRBJ2-3	TRBV15	TRBD2	CATSASGGSTVTQYF	TGTGCCACCAGCGCTAGCGGGGGGAGCACTGTTACGCAGTATTTT
TRBJ2-5	TRBV5-4	TRBD2	CASRATGGQETQYF	TGTGCCAGCAGGGCAACGGGGGGACAAGAGACCCAGTACTTC
TRBJ2-1	TRBV2	NA	CASSAVGDEQFF	TGTGCCAGCAGTGCGGTCGGGGATGAGCAGTTCTTC
TRBJ1-1	TRBV5-4	NA	CASSPTGLTEAFF	TGTGCCAGCAGCCCCACAGGGTTGACTGAAGCTTTCTTT
TRBJ2-3	TRBV19	NA	CASSIVGSSGSQDTQYF	TGTGCCAGTAGTATAGTGGGCAGCTCGGGATCACAAGATACGCAGTATTTT
TRBJ1-5	TRBV18	NA	CASSPRQVDQPQHF	TGTGCCAGCTCACCTAGGCAGGTGGATCAGCCCCAGCATTTT
TRBJ1-2	TRBV6-5	NA	CASSYGGYGYTF	TGTGCCAGCAGTTACGGGGGGTATGGCTACACCTTC
TRBJ2-1	TRBV7-9	TRBD1	CASSARTGLSSYNEQFF	TGTGCCAGCAGCGCGAGGACAGGACTCAGCTCCTACAATGAGCAGTTCTTC
TRBJ1-1	TRBV5-1	TRBD1	CASSLLPTRDREHTEAFF	TGCGCCAGCAGCTTACTTCCTACCCGGGACAGGGAACACACTGAAGCTTTCTTT
TRBJ1-2	TRBV11-2	NA	CASSLTQGYGYTF	TGTGCCAGCAGCTTAACCCAGGGCTATGGCTACACCTTC